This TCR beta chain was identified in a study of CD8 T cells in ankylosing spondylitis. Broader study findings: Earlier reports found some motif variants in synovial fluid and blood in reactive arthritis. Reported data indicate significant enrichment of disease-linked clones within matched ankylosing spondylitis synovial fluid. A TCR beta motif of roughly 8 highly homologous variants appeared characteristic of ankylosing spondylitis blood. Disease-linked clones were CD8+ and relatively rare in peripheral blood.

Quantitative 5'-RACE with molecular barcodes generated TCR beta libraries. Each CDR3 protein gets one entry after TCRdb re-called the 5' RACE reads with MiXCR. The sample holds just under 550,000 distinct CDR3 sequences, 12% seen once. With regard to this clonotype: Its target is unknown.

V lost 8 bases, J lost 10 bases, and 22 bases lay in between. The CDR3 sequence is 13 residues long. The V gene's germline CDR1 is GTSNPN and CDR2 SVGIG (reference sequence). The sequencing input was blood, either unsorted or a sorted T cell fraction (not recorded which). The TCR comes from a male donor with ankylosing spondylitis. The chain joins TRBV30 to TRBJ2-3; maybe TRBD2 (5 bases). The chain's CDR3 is CAADFVGSEAQYF. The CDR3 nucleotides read TGTGCCGCGGACTTTGTGGGGTCCGAGGCGCAGTATTTT.